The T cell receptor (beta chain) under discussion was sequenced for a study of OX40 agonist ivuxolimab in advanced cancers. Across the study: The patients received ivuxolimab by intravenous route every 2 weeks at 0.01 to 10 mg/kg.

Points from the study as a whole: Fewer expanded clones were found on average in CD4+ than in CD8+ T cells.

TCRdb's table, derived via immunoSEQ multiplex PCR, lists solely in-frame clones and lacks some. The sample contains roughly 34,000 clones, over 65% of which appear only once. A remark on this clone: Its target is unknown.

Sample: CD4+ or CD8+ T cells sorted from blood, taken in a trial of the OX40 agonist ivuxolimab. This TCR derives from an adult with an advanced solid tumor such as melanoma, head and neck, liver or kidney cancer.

The chain's CDR3 is CASSPGGGISSYEQYF. Written as DNA, the CDR3 is TGTGCCAGCAGCCCGGGAGGGGGAATAAGCTCCTACGAGCAGTACTTC. The chain has TRBV4-2 and TRBJ2-7, with 8 nucleotides matching TRBD2. The trim removed 4 bases at V and 0 bases at J, leaving 8 bases unmatched. Looked up from germline, CDR1 is LGHNA and CDR2 is YNFKEQ. There are 16 residues in the CDR3.